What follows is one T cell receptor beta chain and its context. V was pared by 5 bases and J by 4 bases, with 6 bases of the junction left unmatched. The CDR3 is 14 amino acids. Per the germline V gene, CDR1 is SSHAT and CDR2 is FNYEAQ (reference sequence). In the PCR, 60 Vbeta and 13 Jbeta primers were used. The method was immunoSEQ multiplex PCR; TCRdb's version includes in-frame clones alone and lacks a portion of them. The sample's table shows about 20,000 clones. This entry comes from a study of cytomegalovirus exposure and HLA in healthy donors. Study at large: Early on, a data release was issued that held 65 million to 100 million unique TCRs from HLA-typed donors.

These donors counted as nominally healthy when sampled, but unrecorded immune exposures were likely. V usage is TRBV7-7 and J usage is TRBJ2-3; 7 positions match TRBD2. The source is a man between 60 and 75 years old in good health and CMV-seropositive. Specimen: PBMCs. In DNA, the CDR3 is TGTGCCAGCAGCCCCGGACTAGGCTCAGATACGCAGTATTTT. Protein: CASSPGLGSDTQYF.